This T cell receptor beta chain was sequenced during a study of vaccination and CD4 T cells after COVID-19. Looking at the study overall: Samples were taken after vaccination, a median of roughly 70 days after dose two, with a range of 14 to 241. The control cultures got either a CEFX pool, an HIV-1 Nef pool, or no peptide at all.

Once obtained from cultured CD4+ T cells, the DNA was sequenced using the Oncomine TCR Beta short-read assay. TCRdb ran MiXCR on the PCR reads and lists one entry per CDR3 protein. Here the sample spans 20,000 to 30,000 distinct CDR3 sequences, roughly 60% being singletons. This clonotype was seen just once. Its antigen is currently unknown. Germline V gene sequence: CDR1 ENHRY, CDR2 SYGVKD. The length of the CDR3 is 15 residues. J gave up 7 bases and V 3 bases, and 6 bases lay outside the gene matches. Treatment reported: 10-day PBMC culture with coronavirus spike peptide pools or control peptides (ViraFEST assay). Half-medium replacement with fresh IL-2 medium took place on days 3 and 7. Overall study findings and caveats: Within the convalescent patients, spike mono-reactivity was found in 304 of 307 vaccine-specific clones.

The chain joins TRBV10-3 to TRBJ1-6; TRBD1 matches 7 bases. This TCR was recovered from a human donor who had recovered from COVID-19. Sequencing was done on a sample of CD4+ T cells from blood, cultured in vitro. CDR3: CAISDRQGTNSPLHF. The CDR3 nucleotides are TGTGCCATCAGTGATCGACAGGGCACAAATTCACCCCTCCACTTT.